Listed here are 29 T cell receptor beta chains from one sample, sequenced in a study of blood T cell repertoires in COVID-19. The method was immunoSEQ multiplex PCR; TCRdb's version includes in-frame clones alone and lacks a portion of them. The sample yields fewer than 300,000 clones, around 90% seen once. Sample: PBMCs or T cells enriched from blood (not recorded which). The receptors were gathered from a woman in her twenties or thirties who had recovered from COVID-19.

This chain connects TRBV4-3 to TRBJ2-5; possible D gene TRBD1, 6 bases. V shed 0 bases and J shed 3 bases, with 11 bases lying between them. CDR3 length: 15 residues. The germline CDR1 and CDR2 sequences are LGHNA and YSLEER. CDR3 sequence (DNA): TGCGCCAGCAGCCAAGAGGGGGCAGGAGAAGAGACCCAGTACTTC. This sequence encodes CASSQEGAGEETQYF.

V and J are TRBV28 and TRBJ1-1; perhaps TRBD1 as D (5 bases). Deletions cut 8 bases from V and 11 bases from J, with 6 bases between. The V gene's germline CDR1 is MDHEN and CDR2 SYDVKM. The CDR3 consists of 8 residues. CDR3 protein: CASGGAFF. For the CDR3, the DNA is TGTGCCAGCGGGGGGGCTTTCTTT.

The rearrangement uses TRBV24-1 and TRBJ2-3; 15 positions match TRBD2. Germline loops: CDR1 KGHDR, CDR2 SFDVKD. V was pared by 3 bases and J by 9 bases, with 12 bases of the junction left unmatched. The CDR3 is 18 amino acids. This CDR3 is CATSDRPGLAGGSKTQYF. The DNA for the CDR3 is TGTGCCACCAGTGATCGCCCGGGACTAGCGGGAGGATCTAAAACGCAGTATTTT.

The chain has TRBV6-5 and TRBJ1-2; D is ambiguous. This CDR3 spans 13 amino acids. V was cut by 0 bases and J by 8 bases, with 10 bases left in between. Germline CDR1 is MNHEY and CDR2 is SVGAGI. CDR3 nucleotide sequence: TGTGCCAGCAGTTACTCGATTTCCAGGGGCTACACCTTC. It specifies CASSYSISRGYTF.

V and J are TRBV4-1 and TRBJ1-4; tentative D call: TRBD1 (5 bases). V was pared by 1 base and J by 2 bases, with 11 bases between. Germline CDR1 MGHRA, CDR2 YSYEKL. The CDR3 totals 16 residues. The CDR3 is CASSQGTRGTNEKLFF. The CDR3 region has the DNA TGCGCCAGCAGCCAAGGGACCCGGGGGACTAATGAAAAACTGTTTTTT.

The chain has TRBV5-4 and TRBJ2-5; TRBD1 is a possible D gene (6 bases). The germline gives CDR1 SGHNT, CDR2 YYREEE (reference sequence). The germline V and J ends were trimmed by 0 bases and 7 bases, with 10 bases remaining between them. The CDR3 spans 13 residues. CDR3 region: CASSLDRAGTQYF. In nucleotides, the CDR3 is TGTGCCAGCAGCTTGGACAGGGCAGGGACCCAGTACTTC.

This chain links TRBV2 with TRBJ1-1, with 10 nucleotides matching TRBD1. Germline V gives CDR1 SNHLY, CDR2 FYNNEI. Trimming cost V 1 base and J 3 bases; bases outside gene matches: 11. This CDR3 spans 18 amino acids. CDR3 coding DNA: TGTGCCAGCAGTGAAGGGGGGACAGGGGCGGCCGGGGACACTGAAGCTTTCTTT. Protein: CASSEGGTGAAGDTEAFF.

This clone was observed a handful of times. The rearrangement uses TRBV28 and TRBJ1-6; 8 bases are a match to TRBD1. Losses at the gene ends were 6 bases for V and 9 bases for J; bases not matched to a gene: 4. The CDR3 sequence is 13 residues long. Per germline, CDR1 MDHEN and CDR2 SYDVKM. CDR3 DNA: TGTGCCAGCAGGACAGGGGCGCTTTCACCCCTCCACTTT. Translation: CASRTGALSPLHF.

The chain couples TRBV6-4 to TRBJ2-1; 10 positions match TRBD2. Germline CDR1 reads MRHNA; CDR2 reads SNTAGT. CDR3 length: 16 residues. V lost 3 bases to trimming and J lost 7 bases; unmatched junction nucleotides: 9. The CDR3 nucleotides are TGTGCCAGCAGTGAGCGGGCTAGCGGGAGTTATAATGAGCAGTTCTTC. This codes for CASSERASGSYNEQFF.

The chain couples TRBV5-6 to TRBJ2-7, with 11 nucleotides matching TRBD2. This CDR3 comprises 14 residues. Germline CDR1 and CDR2: SGHDT and YYEEEE. J gave up 5 bases and V 0 bases, and 1 base lay outside the gene matches. The CDR3 region is CASSLASGRNEQYF. The CDR3 DNA follows: TGTGCCAGCAGCTTGGCTAGCGGGAGGAACGAGCAGTACTTC.

The CDR3 sequence is CASSPRTGLTEAFF. CDR3 DNA sequence: TGTGCCAGTAGTCCGAGGACAGGGCTCACTGAAGCTTTCTTT. This chain links TRBV19 with TRBJ1-1; TRBD1 matches at 8 bases. Germline lookup yields CDR1 LNHDA and CDR2 SQIVND (reference sequence). J lost 4 bases, V lost 5 bases, and 6 bases had no gene match. The CDR3 spans 14 residues.

This chain links TRBV19 with TRBJ1-5, with 7 nucleotides matching TRBD1. Per germline, CDR1 LNHDA and CDR2 SQIVND (reference sequence). CDR3 length: 15 residues. V shed 7 bases and J 3 bases; nucleotides not matched to a gene: 9. CDR3 nucleotide sequence: TGTGCCAGTACTCCCGGACAGGTCTCCAATCAGCCCCAGCATTTT. This translates into CASTPGQVSNQPQHF.

This chain uses TRBV7-3 with TRBJ2-2; possible D gene TRBD2, 6 bases. Germline CDR1 and CDR2: SGHTA and FQGTGA. The CDR3 runs 13 residues. Trimming pared 5 bases from V and 5 bases from J, leaving 9 bases between. The CDR3 is CASSLLATGELFF. CDR3 sequence (DNA): TGTGCCAGCAGCCTACTAGCTACCGGGGAGCTGTTTTTT.

The rearrangement joins TRBV5-8 to TRBJ2-7, with 7 bases aligning to TRBD2. The germline V gene has CDR1 SGHTS and CDR2 YDEGEE. The CDR3 has 15 residues. V lost 3 bases, J lost 4 bases, and 10 bases stayed unmatched. Here the CDR3 reads CASSSTESAGYEQYF. The CDR3 coding sequence is TGTGCCAGCAGCTCCACCGAATCAGCGGGGTACGAGCAGTACTTC.

The rearrangement joins TRBV28 to TRBJ1-2; D is perhaps TRBD1 (6 bases). Per the germline V gene, CDR1 is MDHEN and CDR2 is SYDVKM. The V end was cut by 6 bases, the J end by 4 bases, with 15 bases between. The length of the CDR3 is 14 residues. CDR3 loop: CASSPFPDSYGYTF. CDR3 bases: TGTGCCAGCAGCCCTTTCCCGGACAGCTATGGCTACACCTTC.

The chain employs TRBV18 and TRBJ1-1; the D is unclear. The germline V gene encodes CDR1 KGHSH and CDR2 LQKENI. Deletions cut 0 bases from V and 3 bases from J, with 5 bases between. The CDR3 consists of 13 residues. In DNA, the CDR3 is TGTGCCAGCTCACCACCTGCGTACACTGAAGCTTTCTTT. Its translation is CASSPPAYTEAFF.

This chain uses TRBV5-6 with TRBJ2-2; 9 bases align to TRBD1. CDR1 is SGHDT and CDR2 is YYEEEE in the germline V gene. The CDR3 has 17 amino acids. With V trimmed by 0 bases and J by 1 base, 4 bases remained unmatched. CDR3 protein: CASSLAGTGQNTGELFF. The DNA of the CDR3 is TGTGCCAGCAGCTTGGCTGGGACAGGGCAGAACACCGGGGAGCTGTTTTTT.

The sample holds one count of this clone. This chain links TRBV10-3 with TRBJ1-1, with D perhaps matching TRBD1 (5 bases). V dropped 6 bases and J dropped 5 bases, with 13 bases sitting between them. CDR3 length: 13 residues. Germline CDR1 ENHRY, CDR2 SYGVKD. The CDR3 protein is CAIRPTGGTEAFF. CDR3 DNA: TGTGCCATCAGACCCACAGGAGGGACTGAAGCTTTCTTT.

A single count supports this clone. The genes are TRBV6-6 and TRBJ2-1; TRBD2 matches at 11 bases. This CDR3 spans 15 amino acids. V dropped 5 bases and J dropped 10; count of bases not matched to a gene: 10. Germline V gene data show CDR1 as MNHNY and CDR2 as SVGAGI (reference sequence). The CDR3 sequence is CASSGGTSGRSEQFF. The CDR3 nucleotides are TGTGCCAGCAGTGGCGGGACTAGCGGCAGGTCGGAGCAGTTCTTC.

The V call is TRBV5-1, the J call TRBJ1-1; 7 bases align to TRBD1. The ends lost 0 bases at V and 11 bases at J; junction bases unmatched: 7. The CDR3 sequence is 13 residues long. CDR1 SGHRS and CDR2 YFSETQ come from the germline V gene. CDR3 DNA: TGCGCCAGCAGCTTGGGTCTAGGGGGCGCGGCTTTCTTT. It specifies CASSLGLGGAAFF. The whole variable domain, filled in from reference TRBV5-1 and TRBJ1-1, reads KAGVTQTPRYLIKTRGQQVTLSCSPISGHRSVSWYQQTPGQGLQFLFEYFSETQRNKGNFPGRFSGRQFSNSRSEMNVSTLELGDSALYLCASSLGLGGAAFFGQGTRLTVV.

This chain uses TRBV28 with TRBJ2-7; tentatively, D is TRBD2 (5 bases). V shed 6 bases and J shed 2 bases, with 20 bases lying between them. The V gene's germline CDR1 is MDHEN and CDR2 SYDVKM. CDR3 length: 16 residues. Here the CDR3 reads CASRTWSGTAAYEQYF. Here the CDR3 DNA reads TGTGCCAGCAGAACTTGGTCGGGCACAGCGGCCTACGAGCAGTACTTC.

The rearrangement joins TRBV2 to TRBJ2-2, with a possible D match to TRBD1 (6 bases). This CDR3 comprises 15 residues. V gave up 4 bases and J gave up 7 bases, with 16 bases separating them. The V gene's germline CDR1 is SNHLY and CDR2 FYNNEI. Written as DNA, the CDR3 is TGTGCCAGCAGTGTAACCCTGACAGGTGGCGGGGAGCTGTTTTTT. It translates to CASSVTLTGGGELFF. The complete variable domain, with remaining parts taken from reference TRBV2 and TRBJ2-2, reads EPEVTQTPSHQVTQMGQEVILRCVPISNHLYFYWYRQILGQKVEFLVSFYNNEISEKSEIFDDQFSVERPDGSNFTLKIRSTKLEDSAMYFCASSVTLTGGGELFFGEGSRLTVL.

J is TRBJ2-7 and V is TRBV9; TRBD2 is a possible D gene (6 bases). This CDR3 region has 14 residues. Per the germline V gene, CDR1 is SGDLS and CDR2 is YYNGEE. The V end was cut by 0 bases, the J end by 3 bases, with 10 bases between. The CDR3, as DNA: TGTGCCAGCAGCGTAGCGGGAGATGGCTACGAGCAGTACTTC. Amino acid sequence: CASSVAGDGYEQYF.

The chain links TRBV27 to TRBJ2-2, with a possible D match to TRBD2 (6 bases). The CDR3 covers 16 residues. Trimming took off 4 bases at V and 3 bases at J, with 15 bases between the two ends. Germline assignment: CDR1 MNHEY and CDR2 SMNVEV (reference sequence). Written as DNA, the CDR3 is TGTGCCAGCAGTTGGAGGGTGGGACGGGACACCGGGGAGCTGTTTTTT. It translates to CASSWRVGRDTGELFF.

This clone has just one count. The gene calls are TRBV29-1 and TRBJ1-2; 10 positions match TRBD1. Germline V gene data show CDR1 as SQVTM and CDR2 as ANQGSEA. J was trimmed by 3 bases and V by 4 bases; bases with no gene match: 11. This CDR3 is 16 amino acids long. The CDR3 DNA reads as TGCAGCGTTGGCCCGACAGGGGGGACAGGGGACTATGGCTACACCTTC. Encoded protein: CSVGPTGGTGDYGYTF.

The V gene is TRBV5-6, the J gene TRBJ2-5; a possible D gene is TRBD2 (6 bases). The CDR3 extends over 15 amino acids. The germline V gene has CDR1 SGHDT and CDR2 YYEEEE. V lost 1 base and J lost 5, with 15 bases in between. CDR3 coding DNA: TGTGCCAGCAGCTTGTTTGTCGGGAGAGGTGAGACCCAGTACTTC. Translation gives CASSLFVGRGETQYF.

In this sample, this clone turned up once. The rearrangement uses TRBV24-1 and TRBJ1-2; D call uncertain. CDR3 length: 15 residues. Between the trimmed V and J ends, which lost 2 bases and 5 bases, there was a span of 14 bases. Germline CDR1 reads KGHDR; CDR2 reads SFDVKD. CDR3 DNA: TGTGCCACCAGTGATTCCTTCACAGAGTTATATGGCTACACCTTC. Protein: CATSDSFTELYGYTF.

The genes are TRBV9 and TRBJ1-6, with D perhaps TRBD1 (5 bases). The CDR3 has 15 residues. Trimming shortened V by 0 bases and J by 9 bases, and 13 bases separated the two germline ends. Germline V gene sequence: CDR1 SGDLS, CDR2 YYNGEE. The CDR3 sequence: CASSVGGHSGSPLHF. The CDR3 DNA is TGTGCCAGCAGCGTAGGAGGACATTCCGGTTCACCCCTCCACTTT.

This chain connects TRBV7-3 to TRBJ2-2, with D possibly being TRBD2 (6 bases). This CDR3 region has 16 residues. Germline loops: CDR1 SGHTA, CDR2 FQGTGA. V shed 0 bases and J shed 1 base, with 9 bases lying between them. The CDR3 protein is CASSLTGLMNTGELFF. The CDR3 bases are TGTGCCAGCAGCTTAACGGGACTGATGAACACCGGGGAGCTGTTTTTT.